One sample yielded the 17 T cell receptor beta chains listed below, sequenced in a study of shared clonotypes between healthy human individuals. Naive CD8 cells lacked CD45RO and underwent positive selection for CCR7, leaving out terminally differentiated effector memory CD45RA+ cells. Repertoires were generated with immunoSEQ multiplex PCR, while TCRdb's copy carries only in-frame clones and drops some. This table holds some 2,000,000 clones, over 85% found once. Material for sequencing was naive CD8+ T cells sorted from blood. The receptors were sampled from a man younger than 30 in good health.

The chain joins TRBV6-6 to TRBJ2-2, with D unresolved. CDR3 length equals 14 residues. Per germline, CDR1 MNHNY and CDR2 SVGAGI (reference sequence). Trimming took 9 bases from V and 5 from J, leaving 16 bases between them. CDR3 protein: CASIRTGDTGELFF. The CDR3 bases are TGTGCCAGTATACGAACTGGGGATACCGGGGAGCTGTTTTTT.

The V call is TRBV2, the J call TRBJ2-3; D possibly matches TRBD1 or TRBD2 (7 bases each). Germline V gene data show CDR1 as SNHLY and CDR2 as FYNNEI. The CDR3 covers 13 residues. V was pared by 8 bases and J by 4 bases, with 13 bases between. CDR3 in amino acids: CASRGGGADTQYF. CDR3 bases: TGTGCCAGCCGGGGAGGGGGCGCAGATACGCAGTATTTT.

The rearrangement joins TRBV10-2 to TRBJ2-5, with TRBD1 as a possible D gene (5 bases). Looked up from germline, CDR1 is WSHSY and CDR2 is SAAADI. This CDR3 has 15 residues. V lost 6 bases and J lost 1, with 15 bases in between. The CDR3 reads CASSPTQGSQETQYF. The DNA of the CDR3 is TGCGCCAGCAGCCCAACCCAGGGTTCCCAAGAGACCCAGTACTTC.

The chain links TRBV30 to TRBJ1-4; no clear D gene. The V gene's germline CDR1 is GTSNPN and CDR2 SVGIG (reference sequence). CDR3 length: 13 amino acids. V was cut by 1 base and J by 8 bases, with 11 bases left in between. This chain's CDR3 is CAWSATLGEKLFF. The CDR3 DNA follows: TGTGCCTGGAGTGCGACGTTAGGAGAAAAACTGTTTTTT.

CDR3 sequence reads: CAWNFYSGNTIYF. CDR3 DNA: TGTGCCTGGAATTTTTACTCTGGAAACACCATATATTTT. This chain uses TRBV30 with TRBJ1-3; no clear D gene. Germline V gene lookup returns CDR1 GTSNPN and CDR2 SVGIG (reference sequence). CDR3 size: 13 residues. The V end was cut by 4 bases, the J end by 0 bases, with 7 bases between.

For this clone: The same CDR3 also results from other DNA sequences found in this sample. This CDR3 is CASSLRGPYEQYF. The CDR3 DNA follows: TGTGCCAGCAGCTTAAGGGGACCCTACGAGCAGTACTTC. This rearrangement joins TRBV7-8 to TRBJ2-7, with D tentatively TRBD1 or TRBD2 (5 bases each). This CDR3 is 13 amino acids long. Trimming took off 2 bases at V and 2 bases at J, with 7 bases between the two ends. Germline CDR1 is SGHVS and CDR2 is FQNEAQ.

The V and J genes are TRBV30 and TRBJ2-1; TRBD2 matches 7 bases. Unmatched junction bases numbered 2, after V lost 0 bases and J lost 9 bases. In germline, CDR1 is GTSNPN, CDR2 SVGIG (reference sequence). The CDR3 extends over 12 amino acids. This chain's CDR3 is CAWSVAGPEQFF. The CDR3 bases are TGTGCCTGGAGTGTAGCGGGACCTGAGCAGTTCTTC.

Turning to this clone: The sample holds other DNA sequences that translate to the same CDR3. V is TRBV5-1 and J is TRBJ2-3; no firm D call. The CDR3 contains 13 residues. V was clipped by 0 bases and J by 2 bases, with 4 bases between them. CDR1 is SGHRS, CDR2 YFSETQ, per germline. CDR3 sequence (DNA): TGCGCCAGCAGCTTGGATTACACAGATACGCAGTATTTT. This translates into CASSLDYTDTQYF.

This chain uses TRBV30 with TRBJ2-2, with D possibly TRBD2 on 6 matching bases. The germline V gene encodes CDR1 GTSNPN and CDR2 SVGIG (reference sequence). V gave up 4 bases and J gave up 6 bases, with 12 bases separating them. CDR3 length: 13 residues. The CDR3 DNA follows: TGTGCCTGGAATGGGGGGATGGCCGGGGAGCTGTTTTTT. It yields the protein CAWNGGMAGELFF.

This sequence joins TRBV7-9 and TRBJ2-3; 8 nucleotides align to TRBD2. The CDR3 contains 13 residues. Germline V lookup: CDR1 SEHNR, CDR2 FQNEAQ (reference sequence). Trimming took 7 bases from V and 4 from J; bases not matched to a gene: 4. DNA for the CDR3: TGTGCCAGCACCGGACTAGCCCCAGATACGCAGTATTTT. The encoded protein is CASTGLAPDTQYF.

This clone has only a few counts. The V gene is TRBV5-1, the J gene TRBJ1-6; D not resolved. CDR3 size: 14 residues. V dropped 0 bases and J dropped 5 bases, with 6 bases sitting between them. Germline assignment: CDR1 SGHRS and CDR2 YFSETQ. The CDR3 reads CASSLGLDNSPLHF. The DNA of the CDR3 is TGCGCCAGCAGCTTGGGACTGGATAATTCACCCCTCCACTTT.

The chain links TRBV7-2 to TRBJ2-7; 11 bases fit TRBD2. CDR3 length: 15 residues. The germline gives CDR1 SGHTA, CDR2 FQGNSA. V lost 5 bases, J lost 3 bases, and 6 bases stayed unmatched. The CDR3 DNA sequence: TGTGCCAGCAGCCTCCAACTAGCGGGAGTCTACGAGCAGTACTTC. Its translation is CASSLQLAGVYEQYF.

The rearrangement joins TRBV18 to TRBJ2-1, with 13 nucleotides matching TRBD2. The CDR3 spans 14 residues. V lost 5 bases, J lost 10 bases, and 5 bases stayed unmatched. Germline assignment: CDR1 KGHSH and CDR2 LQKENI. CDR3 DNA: TGTGCCAGCTCATCAGGACTAGCGGGAGACGAGCAGTTCTTC. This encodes CASSSGLAGDEQFF.

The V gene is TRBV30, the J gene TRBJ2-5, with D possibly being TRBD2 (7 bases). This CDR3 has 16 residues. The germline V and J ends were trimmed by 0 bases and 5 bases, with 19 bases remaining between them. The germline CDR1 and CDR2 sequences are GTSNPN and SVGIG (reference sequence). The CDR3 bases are TGTGCCTGGAGTGTACCTTGGGAGGGGGAAGGGGAGACCCAGTACTTC. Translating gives CAWSVPWEGEGETQYF.

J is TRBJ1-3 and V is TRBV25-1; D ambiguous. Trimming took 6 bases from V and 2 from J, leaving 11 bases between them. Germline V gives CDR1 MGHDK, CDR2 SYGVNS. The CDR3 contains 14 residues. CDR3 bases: TGTGCCAGCAGCGGACTTGGAACTGGAAACACCATATATTTT. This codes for CASSGLGTGNTIYF.

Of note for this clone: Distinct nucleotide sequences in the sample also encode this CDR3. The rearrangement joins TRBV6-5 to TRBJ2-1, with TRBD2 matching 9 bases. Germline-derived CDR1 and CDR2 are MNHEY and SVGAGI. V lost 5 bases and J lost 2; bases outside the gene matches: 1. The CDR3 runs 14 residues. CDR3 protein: CASSPSGTYNEQFF. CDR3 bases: TGTGCCAGCAGTCCTAGCGGGACCTACAATGAGCAGTTCTTC.

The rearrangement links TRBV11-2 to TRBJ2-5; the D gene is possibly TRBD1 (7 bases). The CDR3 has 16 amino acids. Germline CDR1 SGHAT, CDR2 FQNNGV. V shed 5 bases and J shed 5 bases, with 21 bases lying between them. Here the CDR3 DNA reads TGTGCCAGCAGCACGGGGGAGACAGGGCGCGTCGAGACCCAGTACTTC. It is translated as CASSTGETGRVETQYF.